The sequence of this T cell receptor (beta chain) was determined in a study of T cell repertoires in cytomegalovirus infection. About the study: Selected CMV epitopes included recently identified HLA-C-restricted ones as well as well-studied HLA-B-restricted ones. Both CMV infection and a matching HLA type were indicated by public TCR beta signatures. Study-level results: People with CMV and the relevant HLA were identified by cumulative public TCR beta family frequency. Dominant in the ex vivo response were TCR beta clonotypes restricted by HLA-C and specific for CMV.

CDR1 and CDR2 from the germline V gene are SEHNR and FQNEAQ (reference sequence). The V and J ends lost 2 bases and 4 bases respectively, with 5 bases between them. The CDR3 length is 12 residues. TCRdb re-called the reads with MiXCR, one entry per CDR3 protein. This sample carries some 99,000 distinct CDR3 sequences, around 29% of them seen once, and the ten largest clones take roughly 81%. This clonotype was seen ten or more times. Antigen unknown. Material: CD8+ T cells from cultured PBMCs, obtained from culture after CMV antigen stimulation. The genes are TRBV7-9 and TRBJ1-2; no definite D call. The TCR originated in a human donor in good health (CMV status not recorded). Some clones in this sample may be carry-over from other donors' samples. CDR3 region: CASSLSAYGYTF. The CDR3 DNA sequence: TGTGCCAGCAGCTTAAGCGCCTATGGCTACACCTTC.